Below are 5 T cell receptor beta chains sequenced from a single sample in a study of blood T cell repertoires in COVID-19. Using immunoSEQ multiplex PCR, the repertoire was profiled, and TCRdb retains in-frame clones only, with some absent. The repertoire consists of about 26,000 clones, with 80% to 90% occurring once and the leading ten covering around 2.8%. The specimen was peripheral blood. Receptor source: a human donor in a cohort sampled during active COVID-19.

The rearrangement links TRBV2 to TRBJ1-5; 8 bases match TRBD1. CDR1 is SNHLY and CDR2 is FYNNEI in the germline V gene. V lost 7 bases and J lost 7; bases outside the gene matches: 6. This CDR3 has 13 amino acids. Written as DNA, the CDR3 is TGTGCCAGCACCCCGGACAGGGACCAGCCCCAGCATTTT. The encoded protein is CASTPDRDQPQHF. Full variable domain (missing parts from reference TRBV2 and TRBJ1-5): EPEVTQTPSHQVTQMGQEVILRCVPISNHLYFYWYRQILGQKVEFLVSFYNNEISEKSEIFDDQFSVERPDGSNFTLKIRSTKLEDSAMYFCASTPDRDQPQHFGDGTRLSIL.

This clone was observed a handful of times. The CDR3: CASQGQAKSGELFF. The CDR3 bases are TGTGCCAGCCAGGGACAGGCAAAATCCGGGGAGCTGTTTTTT. The chain is built from TRBV2 and TRBJ2-2; 8 bases agree with TRBD1. V was pared by 8 bases and J by 6 bases, with 8 bases of the junction left unmatched. The CDR3 runs 14 residues. Germline values: CDR1 SNHLY, CDR2 FYNNEI.

This chain connects TRBV21-1 to TRBJ2-7; the table calls TRBD2, which could not be checked here. TRBV21-1 is labeled a pseudogene. The CDR3 loop spans 15 amino acids. The chain's CDR3 is CASSQRTLLGGEQYF. The CDR3 nucleotides are TGTGCCAGCAGCCAACGGACCCTTCTAGGAGGCGAGCAGTACTTC.

The chain combines TRBV28 with TRBJ2-4, with TRBD1 matching 8 bases. The CDR3 contains 20 residues. V lost 0 bases and J lost 0; bases outside the gene matches: 13. Looked up from germline, CDR1 is MDHEN and CDR2 is SYDVKM. The CDR3 is CASSLWGSVSGTGAKNIQYF. DNA for the CDR3: TGTGCCAGCAGTTTATGGGGATCGGTGAGTGGGACAGGAGCCAAAAACATTCAGTACTTC.

The rearrangement links TRBV19 to TRBJ1-2; TRBD1 aligns across 8 bases. The germline V gene has CDR1 LNHDA and CDR2 SQIVND (reference sequence). CDR3 length: 14 residues. Trimming took 5 bases from V and 5 from J; bases not matched to a gene: 7. The CDR3 is CASSPGQGGYGYTF. The CDR3, as DNA: TGTGCCAGTAGTCCTGGACAGGGTGGGTATGGCTACACCTTC.